The 29 T cell receptor beta chains below all came from one sample that was sequenced in a study of identical twins. Via MiXCR, TCRdb re-called the 5' RACE reads, giving one row per CDR3 protein. The profile shows about 890,000 distinct CDR3 sequences, 9% to 15% of them singletons. The same data also went into a second study, on yellow fever vaccine responses in identical twins.

Sequencing used PBMCs. Receptors originate from a woman younger than 35 in good health.

In its sample, this clonotype was seen many times. The genes are TRBV5-5 and TRBJ2-5; D is perhaps TRBD1 (5 bases). The CDR3 length is 13 residues. Between the trimmed V and J ends, which lost 2 bases and 2 bases, there was a span of 7 bases. Germline CDR1 and CDR2: SGHKS and YYEKEE (reference sequence). This CDR3 reads CASSFQGQETQYF. In nucleotides, the CDR3 is TGTGCCAGCAGCTTTCAGGGACAAGAGACCCAGTACTTC.

The chain combines TRBV27 with TRBJ2-2; no definite D call. CDR1 MNHEY and CDR2 SMNVEV come from the germline V gene (reference sequence). The length of the CDR3 is 12 residues. The V and J ends lost 5 bases and 7 bases respectively, with 8 bases between them. The CDR3 nucleotides are TGTGCCAGCAGTCGCCCGGTCGGGGAGCTGTTTTTT. It yields the protein CASSRPVGELFF.

This chain connects TRBV6-6 to TRBJ1-1; 7 bases line up with TRBD1. Germline CDR1 and CDR2: MNHNY and SVGAGI (reference sequence). Unmatched junction bases numbered 6, after V lost 5 bases and J lost 12 bases. This CDR3 comprises 11 residues. CDR3 nucleotides: TGTGCCAGCAGTCTGGACAGGATTCCTTTCTTT. Its translation is CASSLDRIPFF.

This clonotype has a handful of counts. V and J are TRBV12-3 or TRBV12-4 and TRBJ2-2; D is possibly TRBD1 (5 bases). The V end was cut by 7 bases, the J end by 1 base, with 13 bases between. There are 15 residues in the CDR3. The CDR3 loop reads CASNADTRNTGELFF. In DNA form, the CDR3 reads TGTGCCAGCAACGCGGACACCAGGAACACCGGGGAGCTGTTTTTT.

This clonotype was recorded a few times. This chain connects TRBV29-1 to TRBJ2-1; D might be TRBD1 or TRBD2, each matching 6 bases. Trimming took off 4 bases at V and 0 bases at J, with 13 bases between the two ends. Germline V gives CDR1 SQVTM, CDR2 ANQGSEA. This CDR3 is built from 15 residues. CDR3 sequence: CSVGGGGSSYNEQFF. CDR3 in DNA: TGCAGCGTTGGAGGGGGAGGTAGCTCCTACAATGAGCAGTTCTTC.

This clonotype was counted between two and nine times. This chain uses TRBV6-1 with TRBJ2-7; D uncertain. Germline assignment: CDR1 MNHNS and CDR2 SASEGT. The CDR3 loop spans 10 amino acids. The CDR3 protein is CASSESVCHV. The CDR3 DNA follows: TGTGCCAGCAGTGAAAGCGTGTGTCATGTC.

This clonotype was counted a few times. In DNA form, the CDR3 reads TGTGCCAGCAGCCAAGGGAAGGTTAGCGTCAATGAGCAGTTCTTC. As protein: CASSQGKVSVNEQFF. This rearrangement joins TRBV3-1 to TRBJ2-1; TRBD2 is a possible D gene (5 bases). Germline V gene sequence: CDR1 LGHDT, CDR2 YNNKEL (reference sequence). The ends were cut back, 1 base at V and 6 bases at J, with 13 bases in the middle. The CDR3 extends over 15 amino acids.

The rearrangement links TRBV3-1 to TRBJ2-7, with a weak D call TRBD1 (5 bases). Germline CDR1 reads LGHDT; CDR2 reads YNNKEL (reference sequence). CDR3 length equals 14 residues. Trimming took off 5 bases at V and 4 bases at J, with 15 bases between the two ends. The CDR3 coding sequence is TGTGCCAGCAGCTCGGTGATGGGGCCATACGAGCAGTACTTC. Residues: CASSSVMGPYEQYF.

In this sample, this clonotype turned up a few times. The CDR3 DNA follows: TGTGCCAGCTTGAGCCTCTCATCCTATGGCTACACCTTC. Protein sequence: CASLSLSSYGYTF. The rearrangement links TRBV27 to TRBJ1-2; D is unresolved. Looked up from germline, CDR1 is MNHEY and CDR2 is SMNVEV (reference sequence). The CDR3 is 13 amino acids. The V end was cut by 8 bases, the J end by 4 bases, with 14 bases between.

This clonotype has at least ten counts. The chain couples TRBV16 to TRBJ2-2; D perhaps matches TRBD2 (5 bases). CDR1 is KGHSY, CDR2 FQNENV, per germline. There are 15 residues in the CDR3. The V end lost 4 bases, the J end lost 1 base, and 10 bases lay between the germline ends. The CDR3 protein is CASSPLSGNTGELFF. CDR3 DNA sequence: TGTGCCAGCAGCCCCTTAAGCGGGAACACCGGGGAGCTGTTTTTT.

This chain links TRBV11-2 with TRBJ2-5; 7 bases map to TRBD2. J gave up 3 bases and V 6 bases, and 4 bases lay outside the gene matches. Germline V gives CDR1 SGHAT, CDR2 FQNNGV. The CDR3 consists of 13 residues. The CDR3 loop is CASRAGREETQYF. CDR3 nucleotides: TGTGCCAGCAGGGCGGGGAGGGAAGAGACCCAGTACTTC.

This rearrangement joins TRBV3-1 to TRBJ2-3; 9 bases map to TRBD2. The germline V gene has CDR1 LGHDT and CDR2 YNNKEL (reference sequence). The V and J ends lost 6 bases and 2 bases, in that order; junction bases with no gene match: 12. The CDR3 has 17 residues. This CDR3 reads CASSPMQIAGDTDTQYF. The CDR3 DNA sequence: TGTGCCAGCAGTCCAATGCAAATAGCGGGAGACACAGATACGCAGTATTTT.

A few counts support this clonotype. This CDR3 is CASSSPEAGLGPAFF. CDR3 in DNA: TGTGCCAGCAGCTCCCCGGAGGCAGGTCTGGGACCGGCTTTCTTT. This chain joins TRBV7-2 and TRBJ1-1; possibly TRBD1 for D (5 bases). V lost 4 bases and J 11 bases, leaving 23 bases between the germline ends. Germline CDR1 is SGHTA and CDR2 is FQGNSA. The CDR3 length is 15 residues. Drawing the rest from reference TRBV7-2 and TRBJ1-1, the complete variable domain is GAGVSQSPSNKVTEKGKDVELRCDPISGHTALYWYRQSLGQGLEFLIYFQGNSAPDKSGLPSDRFSAERTGGSVSTLTIQRTQQEDSAVYLCASSSPEAGLGPAFFGQGTRLTVV.

In this sample, this clonotype turned up a few times. The rearrangement joins TRBV28 to TRBJ2-3, with 8 positions matching TRBD2. Germline CDR1 reads MDHEN; CDR2 reads SYDVKM. V shed 3 bases, J shed 4 bases, and the junction held 9 bases outside the gene matches. The CDR3 is 16 amino acids. The DNA of the CDR3 is TGTGCCAGCAGTTTCACCCGGGCAGCGGGGGCAGATACGCAGTATTTT. Its translation: CASSFTRAAGADTQYF.

This sequence joins TRBV6-2 or TRBV6-3 and TRBJ2-1; 9 nucleotides line up with TRBD2. The CDR3 runs to 20 residues. J lost 4 bases, V lost 0 bases, and 16 bases had no gene match. Germline V gene lookup returns CDR1 MNHEY and CDR2 SVGEGT. In DNA, the CDR3 is TGTGCCAGCAGTTACTCGGGCCTAGCGGGAAATAGGATGCGGTACAATGAGCAGTTCTTC. Its protein is CASSYSGLAGNRMRYNEQFF.

The chain joins TRBV19 to TRBJ2-2; D gene unclear. The CDR3 length is 16 residues. Deletions cut 7 bases from V and 1 base from J, with 16 bases between. Germline V CDR1 and CDR2: LNHDA, SQIVND (reference sequence). The CDR3 coding sequence is TGTGCCAGTACCCCCAGGTCTGGGCAGAACACCGGGGAGCTGTTTTTT. Protein: CASTPRSGQNTGELFF.

This rearrangement joins TRBV28 to TRBJ1-3; no clear D. In germline, CDR1 is MDHEN, CDR2 SYDVKM. The V gene lost 6 bases and the J gene lost 2 bases, with 11 bases spanning the gap. There are 14 residues in the CDR3. The CDR3: CASRAPRPGNTIYF. The DNA of the CDR3 is TGTGCCAGCAGAGCCCCCCGACCTGGAAACACCATATATTTT.

The sample holds a few counts of this clonotype. The gene calls are TRBV28 and TRBJ1-1, with a tentative D call TRBD1 (5 bases). Trimming took off 7 bases at V and 6 bases at J, with 18 bases between the two ends. CDR1 and CDR2 from the germline V gene are MDHEN and SYDVKM. This CDR3 spans 14 amino acids. The CDR3, as DNA: TGTGCCAGCAACGCGAGGCAGGGTCACGCTGAAGCTTTCTTT. Its translation: CASNARQGHAEAFF.

This chain uses TRBV20-1 with TRBJ2-2; D gene unclear. CDR3 size: 15 residues. The V end lost 6 bases, the J end lost 4 bases, and 18 bases lay between the germline ends. Germline V gene lookup returns CDR1 DFQATT and CDR2 SNEGSKA (reference sequence). The CDR3 spells CSATPRSRSTGELFF. The CDR3 nucleotides are TGCAGTGCCACCCCTAGGTCCCGGAGCACCGGGGAGCTGTTTTTT.

The sample holds many counts of this clonotype. The chain is built from TRBV24-1 and TRBJ2-1; weak D call: TRBD2 (5 bases). The CDR3 is made up of 13 amino acids. CDR1 KGHDR and CDR2 SFDVKD come from the germline V gene. Between the trimmed V and J ends, which lost 1 base and 10 bases, there was a span of 10 bases. In DNA, the CDR3 is TGTGCCACCAGTGATTTAGGAGGAAGGGAGCAGTTCTTC. Its protein product is CATSDLGGREQFF.

This clonotype was detected a few times. The V call is TRBV11-2, the J call TRBJ2-7, with 7 bases that match TRBD1. Germline lookup yields CDR1 SGHAT and CDR2 FQNNGV. With 5 bases clipped from V and 6 bases from J, the junction kept 10 bases outside the gene matches. The CDR3 has 14 amino acids. The CDR3 loop reads CASSPGTVASEQYV. DNA of the CDR3: TGTGCCAGCAGCCCCGGGACAGTGGCGTCCGAGCAGTACGTC.

The chain couples TRBV2 to TRBJ2-7; the D is unclear. Trimming took 3 bases from V and 3 from J, leaving 9 bases between them. Germline V gives CDR1 SNHLY, CDR2 FYNNEI. The CDR3 is made up of 13 amino acids. Here the CDR3 reads CASSDRRGYEQYV. The CDR3 DNA reads TGTGCCAGCAGTGACAGGCGTGGCTACGAGCAGTACGTC.

V and J are TRBV15 and TRBJ2-3; D gene uncertain. The CDR3 sequence is 16 residues long. CDR1 LNHNV and CDR2 YYDKDF come from the germline V gene (reference sequence). V was shortened by 0 bases and J by 0 bases, with 10 bases between the two germline ends. CDR3 nucleotide sequence: TGTGCCACCAGCAGAGATATGCCGATTAGCACAGATACGCAGTATTTT. Translating it yields CATSRDMPISTDTQYF.

Points on this clonotype: The junction differs from germline at one of its ends, possibly a read error. This chain's CDR3 is CASSFTGEKFF. In DNA, the CDR3 is TGTGCCAGCAGCTTTACAGGTGAGAAGTTCTTC. J is TRBJ2-1 and V is TRBV11-2, with D possibly matching TRBD1 (5 bases). The CDR3 loop spans 11 amino acids. Germline assignment: CDR1 SGHAT and CDR2 FQNNGV.

The rearrangement links TRBV7-9 to TRBJ2-3, with D tentatively TRBD2 (6 bases). Between the trimmed V and J ends, which lost 4 bases and 2 bases, there was a span of 13 bases. Germline V CDR1 and CDR2: SEHNR, FQNEAQ (reference sequence). This CDR3 has 15 amino acids. The CDR3 is CASSYGLPVTDTQYF. The CDR3 DNA reads TGTGCCAGCAGCTACGGACTACCCGTCACAGATACGCAGTATTTT.

The chain's CDR3 is CASSQGVTSENEQFF. Here the CDR3 DNA reads TGTGCCAGCAGCCAAGGGGTAACTAGCGAGAATGAGCAGTTCTTC. V usage is TRBV3-1 and J usage is TRBJ2-1; 7 bases line up with TRBD2. V was clipped by 1 base and J by 7 bases; unmatched bases: 7. The CDR3 length is 15 residues. CDR1 and CDR2 from the germline V gene are LGHDT and YNNKEL (reference sequence).

The sample holds a few counts of this clonotype. The V gene is TRBV27, the J gene TRBJ1-1; a weak D match, TRBD1 (5 bases). Trimming shortened V by 6 bases and J by 5 bases, and 13 bases separated the two germline ends. CDR1 and CDR2 from the germline V gene are MNHEY and SMNVEV (reference sequence). The CDR3 length is 13 residues. DNA for the CDR3: TGTGCCAGCAGCCCCGGGGACGTGACTGAAGCTTTCTTT. Protein: CASSPGDVTEAFF.

This clonotype appeared a few times. V gene TRBV10-1 combines with J gene TRBJ2-5; possibly TRBD1 for D (5 bases). The CDR3 is 14 residues long. V was clipped by 1 base and J by 5 bases, with 11 bases between them. Per germline, CDR1 WNHNN and CDR2 SYGVQD (reference sequence). The CDR3 DNA reads TGCGCCAGCAGTGAGTTGGGGCCAAGGGAGACCCAGTACTTC. Residues: CASSELGPRETQYF.

The sample holds a few counts of this clonotype. The gene calls are TRBV4-1 and TRBJ2-5; 12 nucleotides line up with TRBD2. The germline gives CDR1 MGHRA, CDR2 YSYEKL. The CDR3 consists of 17 residues. With V trimmed by 2 bases and J by 5 bases, 9 bases remained unmatched. The CDR3 DNA reads as TGCGCCAGCAGCCAATATACTAGCGGGGGGTTTTGGGAGACCCAGTACTTC. Protein: CASSQYTSGGFWETQYF.